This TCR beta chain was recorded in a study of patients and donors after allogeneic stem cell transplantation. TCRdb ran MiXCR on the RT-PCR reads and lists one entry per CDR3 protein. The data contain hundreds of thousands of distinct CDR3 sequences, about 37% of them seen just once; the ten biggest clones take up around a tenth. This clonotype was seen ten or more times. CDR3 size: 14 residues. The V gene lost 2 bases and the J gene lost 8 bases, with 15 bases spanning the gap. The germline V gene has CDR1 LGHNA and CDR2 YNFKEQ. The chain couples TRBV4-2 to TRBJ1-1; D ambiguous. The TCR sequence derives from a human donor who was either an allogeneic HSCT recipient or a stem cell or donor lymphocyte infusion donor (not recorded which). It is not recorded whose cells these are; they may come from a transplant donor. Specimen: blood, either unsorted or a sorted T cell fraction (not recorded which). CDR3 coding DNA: TGTGCCAGCAGCCAAATCGGACGGTGGACCGAAGCTTTCTTT. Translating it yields CASSQIGRWTEAFF.